These T cell receptor beta chains were read from a single sample in a study of shared clonotypes between healthy human individuals. Sequencing used immunoSEQ multiplex PCR; TCRdb keeps in-frame clones, though not all of them. The sample carries about half a million clones, about 84% recorded once. What was sequenced was PBMCs. These receptors were taken from a middle-aged woman in good health. Some clones in this sample may be carry-over from other donors' samples. CDR3s include the opening cysteine and the closing phenylalanine or tryptophan. Each record gives: D gene, V gene, clone size, J gene, CDR3 DNA, CDR3 protein. The D gene is left open where the match is weak. Expanded clones get a size class; other rows say once, few or many, or leave the size out.

>-|TRBV15|-|TRBJ1-5
TGTGCCACCAGCAGAGAAATATATCAGCCCCAGCATTTT
CATSREIYQPQHF
>-|TRBV4-3|-|TRBJ2-1
TGCGCCAGCAGCCGCAACCGGGCCTACAATGAGCAGTTCTTC
CASSRNRAYNEQFF
>TRBD1|TRBV19|-|TRBJ1-1
TGTGCCAGTAGTCAAACAGGGGGGCGGATGAACACTGAAGCTTTCTTT
CASSQTGGRMNTEAFF
>-|TRBV5-4|-|TRBJ2-1
TGTGCCAGCAGCGTCAAAAATGAGCAGTTCTTC
CASSVKNEQFF
>TRBD1|TRBV5-6|many|TRBJ2-6
TGTGCCAGCAGCTTGGCCGACAGGGGTTGGGTCTCTGGGGCCAACGTCCTGACTTTC
CASSLADRGWVSGANVLTF
>TRBD1|TRBV11-2|-|TRBJ1-4
TGTGCCAGCAGTCCTACAGGGGATGGTGGTGAAAAACTGTTTTTT
CASSPTGDGGEKLFF
>-|TRBV14|-|TRBJ1-1
TGTGCCAGCAGCCAAAGTCGCAACACTGAAGCTTTCTTT
CASSQSRNTEAFF
>-|TRBV5-5|-|TRBJ2-6
TGTGCCAGCAGCTTGGCCCACTCTGGGGCCAACGTCCTGACTTTC
CASSLAHSGANVLTF
>-|TRBV7-3|-|TRBJ2-1
TGTGCCAGCAGCACCTATGACGGGGATGAGCAGTTCTTC
CASSTYDGDEQFF
>-|TRBV18|-|TRBJ2-5
TGTGCCAGCTCCCTTAGCCAGGGAGGCGTGGGAGAGACCCAGTACTTC
CASSLSQGGVGETQYF
>-|TRBV5-4|-|TRBJ2-5
TGTGCCAGCAGCTTGGAGCTGGGCCAAGAGACCCAGTACTTC
CASSLELGQETQYF
>TRBD2|TRBV6-1|-|TRBJ2-7
TGTGCCAGCAGTGTTAGGAGGGCTAGCGGGAGTGGTGAGTCCTACGAGCAGTACTTC
CASSVRRASGSGESYEQYF
>-|TRBV27|-|TRBJ1-2
TGTGCCAGCAGTCCTTCTCCCAACTATGGCTACACCTTC
CASSPSPNYGYTF
>TRBD1|TRBV10-2|-|TRBJ2-7
TGCGCCAGCAGTGAGTCGACAGGGTCAAGCTACGAGCAGTACTTC
CASSESTGSSYEQYF
>TRBD2|TRBV14|-|TRBJ2-1
TGTGCCAGCAGCCCGGTAGCGGGATCCTACAATGAGCAGTTCTTC
CASSPVAGSYNEQFF
>TRBD2|TRBV19|-|TRBJ2-2
TGTGCCAGTAGTAACAAAGCGGGGATCACCGGGGAGCTGTTTTTT
CASSNKAGITGELFF
>-|TRBV5-1|-|TRBJ1-4
TGCGCCAGCACCCTGGGAGGCAGCTTTAATGAAAAACTGTTTTTT
CASTLGGSFNEKLFF
>-|TRBV30|-|TRBJ2-5
TGTGCCTGGAGTTGGCAGAGGGTACAAGAGACCCAGTACTTC
CAWSWQRVQETQYF
>-|TRBV5-1|few|TRBJ2-6
TGCGCCAGCAGAGACAGCTCTGGGGCCAACGTCCTGACTTTC
CASRDSSGANVLTF
>TRBD1|TRBV30|-|TRBJ1-2
TGTGCCTGGAGTGCAGGGGGCGGAAACTATGGCTACACCTTC
CAWSAGGGNYGYTF
>-|TRBV19|-|TRBJ2-2
TGTGCCAGTAGGTGGTGGGAGGGGGACACCGGGGAGCTGTTTTTT
CASRWWEGDTGELFF
>-|TRBV4-1|-|TRBJ1-2
TGCGCCAGCAGACACGGGACCGAGAATACCTTC
CASRHGTENTF
>TRBD1|TRBV18|few|TRBJ1-1
TGTGCCAGCTCACCACGAGGACAGGGTCCCCCCAGCGCTTTCTTT
CASSPRGQGPPSAFF
>-|TRBV30|-|TRBJ1-1
TGTGTCTGTAGGGACATGACTGAAGCTTTCTTT
CVCRDMTEAFF
>TRBD2|TRBV4-1|-|TRBJ2-7
TGCGCCAGCAGCGTCGGACTAGCGAAAGCCTACGAGCAGTACTTC
CASSVGLAKAYEQYF
>-|TRBV6-1|-|TRBJ1-1
TGTGCCAGCAGTCTAGAGGTGGCACTTGAAGCTTTCTTT
CASSLEVALEAFF
>-|TRBV20-1|-|TRBJ1-1
TGCAGTGCCAGGGACTGGAGTGAAGCTTTCTTT
CSARDWSEAFF
>-|TRBV19|-|TRBJ2-2
TGTGCCAGTACAAATCGAGGGGGGAACACCGGGGAGCTGTTTTTT
CASTNRGGNTGELFF
>-|TRBV27|-|TRBJ2-7
TGTGCCAGCGGACGGGGACCCCCGAGAACCTACGAGCAGTACTTC
CASGRGPPRTYEQYF
>-|TRBV5-1|-|TRBJ1-1
TGCGCCAGCAGCACCGGGGAGAGCACTGAAGCTTTCTTT
CASSTGESTEAFF
>-|TRBV5-1|-|TRBJ2-1
TGCGCCAGCAGCCAAGGGTTCCTTGATGGCAATGAGCAGTTCTTC
CASSQGFLDGNEQFF
>TRBD2|TRBV9|-|TRBJ2-5
TGTGCCAGCAGCGTAGGAAGCGGGAGTTGGGAGACCCAGTACTTC
CASSVGSGSWETQYF
>TRBD2|TRBV14|-|TRBJ2-1
TGTGCCAGCAGCGTAACTAGCGGGAGGCACAATGAGCAGTTCTTC
CASSVTSGRHNEQFF
>-|TRBV2|-|TRBJ2-1
TGTGCCAGCAGGGACTCTCCGAATGAGCAGTTCTTC
CASRDSPNEQFF
>-|TRBV5-3|-|TRBJ2-3
TGTGCCAGAAGCTTCCGGTACACAGATACGCAGTATTTT
CARSFRYTDTQYF
>-|TRBV4-2|-|TRBJ2-7
TGTGCCAGCAGCCGTGAAAGTGGGCCATCTTCCCGCGAGCAGTACTTC
CASSRESGPSSREQYF
>-|TRBV7-9|-|TRBJ2-2
TGTGCCAGCAGCGCCCGGAGCGACGCGAACACCGGGGAGCTGTTTTTT
CASSARSDANTGELFF
>-|TRBV30|-|TRBJ1-1
TGTGCCTGGAGTGTACGCGGGGGGATTAACACTGAAGCTTTCTTT
CAWSVRGGINTEAFF
>-|TRBV2|-|TRBJ2-1
TGTGCCAGCAGTGATGTGGGGGAGTTGAGCGATGAGCAGTTCTTC
CASSDVGELSDEQFF
>TRBD1|TRBV11-2|-|TRBJ1-1
TGTGCCAGCAGCTTAGGGCTAAACAGGGGTCTTAACACTGAAGCTTTCTTT
CASSLGLNRGLNTEAFF
>-|TRBV25-1|-|TRBJ2-7
TGTGCCAGCAGCAAACCCACGTCTAATAGTTTGTACTTC
CASSKPTSNSLYF
>TRBD1|TRBV10-3|-|TRBJ2-5
TGTGCCATCAGTGAACAGGGGGCGTGGGAGACCCAGTACTTC
CAISEQGAWETQYF
>TRBD2|TRBV7-3|-|TRBJ2-5
TGTGCCAGCAGCTTAGGGACTAACCCGGGAGAGACCCAGTACTTC
CASSLGTNPGETQYF
>TRBD2|TRBV14|few|TRBJ2-1
TGTGCCAGCAGCCAACCCTTCGGCGGGAGTAGGGCTGAGCAGTTCTTC
CASSQPFGGSRAEQFF
>TRBD1|TRBV14|-|TRBJ1-1
TGTGCCAGCACCCAACAGGGGCGGACTGAAGCTTTCTTT
CASTQQGRTEAFF
>-|TRBV7-2|-|TRBJ1-2
TGTGCCAGCAGCTTAGCATCACAGGGCTATGGCTACACCTTC
CASSLASQGYGYTF
>-|TRBV9|-|TRBJ2-7
TGTGCCAGCAGCGTAGATCCTAGCTCCTACGAGCAGTACTTC
CASSVDPSSYEQYF
>-|TRBV28|-|TRBJ1-6
TGTGCCAGCAGTCCTCCCCCGGGACGCGGTAATTCACCCCTCCACTTT
CASSPPPGRGNSPLHF
>TRBD1|TRBV2|-|TRBJ1-1
TGTGCCAGCAGTCTGGGACAGATGAACACTGAAGCTTTCTTT
CASSLGQMNTEAFF
>-|TRBV13|-|TRBJ2-2
TGTGCCAGCAGCTTCACGGGACTCGGGGAGCTGTTTTTT
CASSFTGLGELFF
>-|TRBV5-5|few|TRBJ1-1
TGTGCCAGCAGCTTGTCTGGAGGAATAAAGGGGGTTGAAGCTTTCTTT
CASSLSGGIKGVEAFF